The clone carrying this T cell receptor beta chain was seen a few times. PCR was performed a second time for about 6 to 12 cycles using a sample-barcoded 5' primer and a J-beta primer mix. From each sample, at least 2.5 million paired-end reads containing CDR3 were obtained. MiXCR was run by TCRdb on the 5' RACE reads, yielding one entry per CDR3 protein. This sample yields around 1,600,000 distinct CDR3 sequences, of which roughly 43% are seen a single time; about 3.8% belongs to the top ten. This entry comes from a study of blood T cells in healthy people across ages. V was shortened by 1 base and J by 4 bases, with 10 bases between the two germline ends. The CDR3 consists of 13 residues. Looked up from germline, CDR1 is SQVTM and CDR2 is ANQGSEA.

The chain recombines TRBV29-1 with TRBJ1-1; a weak D match, TRBD1 (5 bases). The clonotype comes from a woman aged 18-30 years in good health. The sequenced sample was blood. This CDR3 reads CSVEGGGSTEAFF. The CDR3 DNA reads TGCAGCGTTGAAGGGGGGGGGAGCACTGAAGCTTTCTTT.